The 11 T cell receptor beta chains reported below all come from one sample, sequenced in a study of blood T cell repertoires in COVID-19 (dated by TCRdb to 2018 to 2020). The library was prepared using the immunoSEQ multiplex PCR assay. Drawn from immuneACCESS, this table holds only the in-frame rearrangements with V and J called that TCRdb kept. Clones are partly lost; checked studies trace under half to an unresolved V gene and leave the rest unexplained. The sample contains 190,000 or so clones, around 88% of them found a single time. Roughly 4% of the sample is in the top ten clones. Sequenced: PBMCs or T cells enriched from blood (not recorded which). All receptors come from a woman in her twenties or thirties who had been exposed to COVID-19.

The chain recombines TRBV7-8 with TRBJ2-7; 8 bases are a match to TRBD1. The trim removed 4 bases at V and 6 bases at J, leaving 5 bases unmatched. Per germline, CDR1 SGHVS and CDR2 FQNEAQ. This CDR3 contains 13 residues. This CDR3 reads CASSSGQGREQYF. The DNA for the CDR3 is TGTGCCAGCAGCTCTGGACAGGGTCGCGAGCAGTACTTC.

V is TRBV10-3 and J is TRBJ2-2; TRBD1 is a possible D gene (5 bases). Germline V CDR1 and CDR2: ENHRY, SYGVKD. V was clipped by 6 bases and J by 0 bases, with 11 bases between them. The CDR3 extends over 15 amino acids. CDR3 coding DNA: TGTGCCATCAGCCGGACAACCTCGAACACCGGGGAGCTGTTTTTT. This encodes CAISRTTSNTGELFF.

The rearrangement joins TRBV5-1 to TRBJ2-1; the match to TRBD1 covers 10 bases. V lost 0 bases, J lost 9 bases, and 6 bases stayed unmatched. CDR1 and CDR2 (germline): SGHRS, YFSETQ. The CDR3 consists of 15 residues. CDR3 DNA sequence: TGCGCCAGCAGCTTGGCGGGACAGGGGTTTGGTGAGCAGTTCTTC. Amino acids: CASSLAGQGFGEQFF.

This clone showed up just a few times. This sequence joins TRBV2 and TRBJ1-3, with D hard to call. The CDR3 extends over 15 amino acids. Germline CDR1 reads SNHLY; CDR2 reads FYNNEI. V lost 4 bases and J 3 bases, leaving 13 bases between the germline ends. The CDR3 region has the DNA TGTGCCAGCAGTGTTTGGCCGGAGAGTGGAAACACCATATATTTT. It codes for CASSVWPESGNTIYF.

This clone was seen a single time. The chain links TRBV6-5 to TRBJ1-1; maybe TRBD1 (6 bases). The CDR3 extends over 15 amino acids. Between the trimmed V and J ends, which lost 0 bases and 7 bases, there was a span of 15 bases. CDR1 is MNHEY and CDR2 is SVGAGI in the germline V gene. CDR3: CASSYSSRGGLEAFF. The CDR3 bases are TGTGCCAGCAGTTACTCGTCCAGGGGCGGCCTTGAAGCTTTCTTT.

The chain couples TRBV2 to TRBJ1-5; 7 bases fit TRBD1. V shed 3 bases, J shed 7 bases, and the junction held 6 bases outside the gene matches. Germline CDR1 SNHLY, CDR2 FYNNEI. The CDR3 spans 14 residues. CDR3 nucleotide sequence: TGTGCCAGCAGTGAGACAGGGAGCCTGCAGCCCCAGCATTTT. It yields the protein CASSETGSLQPQHF.

The gene calls are TRBV12-5 and TRBJ2-5, with D maybe TRBD2 (6 bases). The CDR3 spans 12 residues. Trimming removed 9 bases at V and 0 bases at J, with 8 bases between. CDR1 and CDR2 from the germline V gene are LGHNT and FRNRAP. The CDR3 loop reads CASGGYQETQYF. The CDR3 nucleotides are TGTGCTAGCGGGGGTTACCAAGAGACCCAGTACTTC.

The rearrangement uses TRBV3-1 (or the pseudogene TRBV3-2) and TRBJ2-7; D unclear. CDR1 and CDR2 (germline): LGHDT, YNNKEL (reference sequence). This CDR3 is built from 15 residues. Trimming took off 1 base at V and 7 bases at J, with 17 bases between the two ends. CDR3 sequence: CASSQVPGLNTEQYF. CDR3 nucleotides: TGTGCCAGCAGCCAAGTGCCAGGTCTAAACACGGAGCAGTACTTC.

A single count supports this clone. The V gene is TRBV7-8, the J gene TRBJ1-2; weak D call: TRBD1 (6 bases). V shed 6 bases and J shed 4 bases, with 18 bases lying between them. CDR1 and CDR2 (germline): SGHVS, FQNEAQ. The CDR3 consists of 15 residues. In nucleotides, the CDR3 is TGTGCCAGCAGTTCGGACAGCCGACTGGGCTATGGCTACACCTTC. Protein product: CASSSDSRLGYGYTF.

Comment on this clone: This specimen includes other DNA sequences encoding the same CDR3. The J gene is TRBJ1-5, the V gene TRBV18, with 8 bases identical to TRBD1. With V trimmed by 2 bases and J by 2 bases, 2 bases remained unmatched. The CDR3 consists of 15 residues. Germline CDR1 reads KGHSH; CDR2 reads LQKENI. The CDR3 protein is CASSPEQGGNQPQHF. In DNA form, the CDR3 reads TGTGCCAGCTCACCAGAACAGGGGGGCAATCAGCCCCAGCATTTT.

The V and J genes are TRBV19 and TRBJ1-5, with no clear D. The CDR3 contains 12 residues. The V end was cut by 3 bases, the J end by 2 bases, with 2 bases between. Germline loops: CDR1 LNHDA, CDR2 SQIVND (reference sequence). As DNA, the CDR3 is TGTGCCAGTAGTATCGGCAATCAGCCCCAGCATTTT. This translates into CASSIGNQPQHF.